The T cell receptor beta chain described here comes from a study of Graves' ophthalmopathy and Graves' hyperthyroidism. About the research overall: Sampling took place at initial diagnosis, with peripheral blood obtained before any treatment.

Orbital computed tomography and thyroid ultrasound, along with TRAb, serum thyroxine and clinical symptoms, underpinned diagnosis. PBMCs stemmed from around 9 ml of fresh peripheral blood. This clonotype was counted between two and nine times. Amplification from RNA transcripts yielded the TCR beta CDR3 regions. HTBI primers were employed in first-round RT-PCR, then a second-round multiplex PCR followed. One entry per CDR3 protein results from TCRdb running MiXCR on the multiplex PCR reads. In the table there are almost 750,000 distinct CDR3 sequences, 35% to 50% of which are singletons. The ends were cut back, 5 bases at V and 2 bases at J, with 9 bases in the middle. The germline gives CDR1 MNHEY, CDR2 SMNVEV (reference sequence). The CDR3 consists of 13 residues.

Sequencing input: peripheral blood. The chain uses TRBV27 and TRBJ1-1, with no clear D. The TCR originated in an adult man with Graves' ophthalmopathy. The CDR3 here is CASSQSSNTEAFF. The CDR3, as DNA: TGTGCCAGCAGTCAGAGTAGTAACACTGAAGCTTTCTTT.